These 15 T cell receptor beta chains were sequenced from one sample in a study of CD8 T cells in ankylosing spondylitis. Whole-study findings and limits: In ankylosing spondylitis blood, a motif of eight highly homologous TCR beta variants appeared characteristic.

TCRdb itself ran the 5' RACE reads through MiXCR, one entry per CDR3 protein. The table shows around 770,000 distinct CDR3 sequences, with 10% to 15% occurring only once. No antigen is known for these receptors. Material for sequencing was blood, either unsorted or a sorted T cell fraction (not recorded which). Every receptor here comes from a male donor with ankylosing spondylitis.

This chain connects TRBV4-3 to TRBJ2-6, with D maybe TRBD1 (5 bases). The CDR3 has 16 residues. The germline V gene has CDR1 LGHNA and CDR2 YSLEER. With 4 bases removed from V and 0 bases from J, the gap between germline ends came to 10 bases. The CDR3 bases are TGCGCCAGCAGCCCCTCCAGGGTCTCTGGGGCCAACGTCCTGACTTTC. This sequence encodes CASSPSRVSGANVLTF.

The chain carries TRBV20-1 and TRBJ2-2; D possibly uses TRBD1 or TRBD2 (5 bases each). V gave up 0 bases and J gave up 6 bases, with 8 bases separating them. Germline V gene sequence: CDR1 DFQATT, CDR2 SNEGSKA (reference sequence). This CDR3 contains 13 residues. In DNA form, the CDR3 reads TGCAGTGCTAGAGAGATGGGGGCCGGGGAGCTGTTTTTT. Protein sequence: CSAREMGAGELFF.

The chain employs TRBV10-3 and TRBJ2-1; D may be TRBD2 (5 bases). Looked up from germline, CDR1 is ENHRY and CDR2 is SYGVKD. The CDR3 contains 12 residues. V lost 6 bases and J lost 7, with 10 bases in between. CDR3 sequence reads: CAISGVVNEQFF. The CDR3, as DNA: TGTGCCATCAGCGGGGTTGTGAATGAGCAGTTCTTC.

This clonotype has more than one count but fewer than ten. V gene TRBV6-2 or TRBV6-3 combines with J gene TRBJ2-1; D is perhaps TRBD1 or TRBD2 (5 bases each). The CDR3 covers 16 residues. Trimming took 0 bases from V and 0 from J, leaving 9 bases between them. Germline V gives CDR1 MNHEY, CDR2 SVGEGT. The CDR3 is CASSYSKGSSYNEQFF. CDR3 DNA: TGTGCCAGCAGTTACTCCAAGGGGAGCTCCTACAATGAGCAGTTCTTC.

The chain employs TRBV7-9 and TRBJ2-7; D unclear. The CDR3 covers 15 residues. Germline lookup yields CDR1 SEHNR and CDR2 FQNEAQ (reference sequence). V lost 5 bases, J lost 2 bases, and 16 bases lay in between. The CDR3 loop reads CASSPWAGPTYEQYF. As DNA, the CDR3 is TGTGCCAGCAGCCCCTGGGCAGGCCCAACCTACGAGCAGTACTTC.

This sequence joins TRBV20-1 and TRBJ2-7, with D unresolved. The CDR3 contains 12 residues. Germline V gene data show CDR1 as DFQATT and CDR2 as SNEGSKA (reference sequence). The ends were cut back, 6 bases at V and 7 bases at J, with 16 bases in the middle. This CDR3 is CSAFRNYDEQYF. Written as DNA, the CDR3 is TGCAGTGCCTTTAGGAACTACGATGAGCAGTACTTC.

In its sample, this clonotype was seen a few times. V is TRBV12-3 or TRBV12-4 and J is TRBJ1-1; no reliable D call. Trimming cost V 2 bases and J 6 bases, with 10 bases left between them. This CDR3 has 13 amino acids. The CDR3, as DNA: TGTGCCAGCAGTTTAAATTTGGGTGCTGAAGCTTTCTTT. This translates into CASSLNLGAEAFF.

The chain recombines TRBV18 with TRBJ2-4, with a weak D call TRBD1 (6 bases). Looked up from germline, CDR1 is KGHSH and CDR2 is LQKENI. The ends were cut back, 3 bases at V and 8 bases at J, with 14 bases in the middle. This CDR3 region has 14 residues. This CDR3 reads CASSPTGLDHIQYF. DNA for the CDR3: TGTGCCAGCTCACCGACAGGCCTAGATCACATTCAGTACTTC.

This clonotype occurred a few times. This sequence joins TRBV20-1 and TRBJ1-5; D not resolved. The germline V gene has CDR1 DFQATT and CDR2 SNEGSKA (reference sequence). Trimming left V 4 bases short and J 6 bases short, with 7 bases between. The CDR3 has 11 amino acids. The CDR3 is CSATGLQPQHF. CDR3 nucleotides: TGCAGTGCTACAGGTCTTCAGCCCCAGCATTTT.

The rearrangement joins TRBV7-2 to TRBJ1-2; no definite D call. This CDR3 spans 15 amino acids. Per the germline V gene, CDR1 is SGHTA and CDR2 is FQGNSA. Trimming took 0 bases from V and 2 from J, leaving 10 bases between them. CDR3 protein: CASSLAHLENYGYTF. The CDR3 nucleotides read TGTGCCAGCAGCTTAGCACACCTAGAAAACTATGGCTACACCTTC. The variable domain in full, completed from reference TRBV7-2 and TRBJ1-2, reads GAGVSQSPSNKVTEKGKDVELRCDPISGHTALYWYRQSLGQGLEFLIYFQGNSAPDKSGLPSDRFSAERTGGSVSTLTIQRTQQEDSAVYLCASSLAHLENYGYTFGSGTRLTVV.

Ten or more counts support this clonotype. The chain carries TRBV3-1 and TRBJ2-5; D may be TRBD1 or TRBD2 (5 bases each). V was pared by 6 bases and J by 4 bases, with 15 bases between. Germline V gene data show CDR1 as LGHDT and CDR2 as YNNKEL (reference sequence). The CDR3 has 14 amino acids. CDR3 sequence reads: CASRGDAEGETQYF. DNA for the CDR3: TGTGCCAGCAGAGGGGACGCCGAGGGAGAGACCCAGTACTTC.

This clonotype has ten or more counts. The J gene is TRBJ2-4, the V gene TRBV6-1, with D possibly matching TRBD2 (5 bases). Germline V lookup: CDR1 MNHNS, CDR2 SASEGT. The CDR3 sequence is 14 residues long. With 5 bases removed from V and 8 bases from J, the gap between germline ends came to 16 bases. CDR3 sequence reads: CASSRYGRGDIQYF. CDR3 bases: TGTGCCAGCAGTCGGTATGGGAGAGGTGACATTCAGTACTTC.

This clonotype was seen a handful of times. This chain joins TRBV6-1 and TRBJ2-7, with a possible D match to TRBD2 (6 bases). Trimming shortened V by 6 bases and J by 2 bases, and 14 bases separated the two germline ends. Looked up from germline, CDR1 is MNHNS and CDR2 is SASEGT. The CDR3 has 14 residues. CDR3 amino acids: CASSSGQKTYEQYF. CDR3 DNA: TGTGCCAGCAGCAGCGGGCAGAAGACCTACGAGCAGTACTTC.

This clonotype has a handful of counts. V and J are TRBV29-1 and TRBJ1-2; no clear D. Between the trimmed V and J ends, which lost 7 bases and 4 bases, there was a span of 10 bases. The CDR3 sequence is 11 residues long. The V gene's germline CDR1 is SQVTM and CDR2 ANQGSEA. CDR3 protein: CSADLGYGYTF. DNA of the CDR3: TGCAGCGCCGACCTGGGCTATGGCTACACCTTC.

V is TRBV6-1 and J is TRBJ2-1; 9 nucleotides match TRBD2. The V gene end was trimmed by 4 bases and the J gene end by 6 bases; junction bases not matched to a gene: 4. This CDR3 is built from 14 residues. Germline V gene data show CDR1 as MNHNS and CDR2 as SASEGT. The CDR3 DNA reads TGTGCCAGCAGTGCCGGGACTAGCATCAATGAGCAGTTCTTC. Residues: CASSAGTSINEQFF.